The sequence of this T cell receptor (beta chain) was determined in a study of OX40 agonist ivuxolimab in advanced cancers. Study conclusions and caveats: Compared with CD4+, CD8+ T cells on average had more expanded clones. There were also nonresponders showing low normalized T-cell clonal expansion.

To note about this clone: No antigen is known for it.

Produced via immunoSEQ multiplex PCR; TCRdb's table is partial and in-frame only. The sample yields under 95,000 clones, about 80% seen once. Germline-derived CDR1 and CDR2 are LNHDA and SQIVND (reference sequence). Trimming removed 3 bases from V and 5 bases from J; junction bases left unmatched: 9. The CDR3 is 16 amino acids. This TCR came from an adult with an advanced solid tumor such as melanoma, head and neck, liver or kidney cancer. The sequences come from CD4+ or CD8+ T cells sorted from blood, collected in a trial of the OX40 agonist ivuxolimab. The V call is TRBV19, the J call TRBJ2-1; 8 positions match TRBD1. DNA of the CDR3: TGTGCCAGTAGTATTTGGAAGAAACAGGGGGACAATGAGCAGTTCTTC. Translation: CASSIWKKQGDNEQFF.